A selection of T cell receptor beta chains follows, all from one sample in a study of T cell clusters in autoimmune cytopenias. TCRdb re-analyzed the multiplex PCR reads; it lists each CDR3 protein once, without DNA. The sample table sets out 7,800 or so distinct CDR3 sequences. Sequences were obtained from peripheral blood. These receptors originate from a human donor with an autoimmune cytopenia or autoimmune hepatitis (not recorded which). Each CDR3 is given with its conserved first and last residue. Clone size is given for some rows only: seen once, a few or many times, or a class if the clone is expanded.

TRBJ2-1,TRBV5-1,NA,CASSFAGVYNEQFF
TRBJ1-4,TRBV5-6,medium-sized,CASSLGEWGKLFF
TRBJ2-2,TRBV20-1,NA,CSARDLLGSNTGELFF
TRBJ1-2,TRBV11-2,medium-sized,CASSPGDRNYGYTF
TRBJ2-3,TRBV21-1,NA,CASILLITSTDTQYF
TRBJ2-5,TRBV12-3/TRBV12-4,NA,CASSLGRAETQYF
TRBJ2-7,TRBV9,NA,CASSVGLAGLYEQYF
TRBJ1-1,TRBV6-5,medium-sized,CASSYKSGGTEAFF
TRBJ1-3,TRBV7-2,NA,CASSLQVEGGRNPRSGNTIYF
TRBJ2-7,TRBV6-5,medium-sized,CASSRGLGQRMGEQYF
TRBJ2-1,TRBV10-1,NA,CASSGHRQGSYNEQFF
TRBJ1-5,TRBV15,NA,CATSRDKGLNQPQHF
TRBJ2-7,TRBV20-1,medium-sized,CSASDGSYEQYF
TRBJ2-7,TRBV20-1,medium-sized,CSANSQSYEQYF
TRBJ1-5,TRBV15,NA,CATSRLSTGTGIYSNQPQHF
TRBJ1-2,TRBV11-2,medium-sized,CASSSGTTNYGYTF
TRBJ1-5,TRBV7-2,medium-sized,CASSGELAQPQHF
TRBJ1-1,TRBV27,NA,CASSLTGQGVTEAFF
TRBJ2-3,TRBV11-3,NA,CASSFQGTSTDTQYF
TRBJ1-3,TRBV29-1,medium-sized,CSGIQNSGNTIYF
TRBJ2-2,TRBV10-3,medium-sized,CAISEQVTGELFF
TRBJ2-5,TRBV28,NA,CASFATVQETQYF
TRBJ2-3,TRBV6-5,NA,CASSETSKHTPAQYF
TRBJ2-5,TRBV5-4,NA,CASSLELGTGRTQYF
TRBJ2-4,TRBV4-3,NA,CASSQDGTRQGGKNIQYF
TRBJ2-5,TRBV7-2,NA,CASSPVDRPQETQYF
TRBJ1-1,TRBV28,NA,CASSAQGGRDTEAFF
TRBJ1-1,TRBV7-9,medium-sized,CASSAQSGGATEAFF
TRBJ1-4,TRBV4-1,NA,CASSPSEGGDEKLFF
TRBJ2-7,TRBV20-1,medium-sized,CSPRDVTYEQYF
TRBJ2-5,TRBV6-2/TRBV6-3,NA,CASSSPGKFETQYF
TRBJ1-6,TRBV2,NA,CASSKTAGMGSPLHF
TRBJ2-7,TRBV29-1,medium-sized,CSVVQASYEQYF
TRBJ2-7,TRBV9,NA,CASSVEEGNPLYEQYF
TRBJ1-3,TRBV27,medium-sized,CASSRDANSGNTIYF
TRBJ2-3,TRBV20-1,NA,CSAPAWVADTQYF
TRBJ2-2,TRBV10-3,NA,CAIGRTGVTGELFF
TRBJ1-1,TRBV19,medium-sized,CASSSRQMNTEAFF
TRBJ1-1,TRBV6-2/TRBV6-3,NA,CASSYSTVGAEAFF
TRBJ2-1,TRBV12-3/TRBV12-4,NA,CASSLAGGPHEQFF
TRBJ2-7,TRBV19,medium-sized,CASSIVGSYEQYF
TRBJ2-3,TRBV10-3,NA,CAIRPGTEEADTQYF
TRBJ1-6,TRBV4-3,NA,CASSQEGDSTSNSPLHF
TRBJ2-7,TRBV10-3,NA,CAMYDTSLREQYF
TRBJ2-2,TRBV12-3/TRBV12-4,NA,CASSWTSGGAGELFF
TRBJ2-7,TRBV18,medium-sized,CASSPPGTTGGTYEQYF
TRBJ2-2,TRBV10-1,medium-sized,CASRSHYTGELFF
TRBJ1-2,TRBV5-5,medium-sized,CASSLVAAIRNYGYTF
TRBJ2-2,TRBV27,medium-sized,CASKVAPNTGELFF
TRBJ2-7,TRBV5-1,NA,CASSLAQGTYEQYF
TRBJ2-7,TRBV20-1,NA,CRGSSGSTYEQYF
TRBJ1-1,TRBV5-8,NA,CASLEWTEAFF
TRBJ2-5,TRBV9,NA,CASSVGTSGKETQYF
TRBJ1-3,TRBV6-2/TRBV6-3,NA,CASSYGGLFSGNTIYF
TRBJ2-7,TRBV6-1,medium-sized,CASRVGTNEQYF
TRBJ2-3,TRBV20-1,NA,CSARARGNTDTQYF
TRBJ2-7,TRBV5-1,NA,CASSLGPTGLSYEQYF